This T cell receptor (beta chain) was obtained from a study of blood T cell repertoires in COVID-19. Overall study: Sites across the United States, Italy and Spain contributed samples from acute and convalescent COVID-19. T cells, B-cell-depleted T cells, or PBMCs supplied cDNA or gDNA.

V lost 3 bases to trimming and J lost 0 bases, with 12 bases between them. This CDR3 comprises 15 residues. CDR1 and CDR2 from the germline V gene are KGHSH and LQKENI. Those enrolled in Seattle joined during active infection and were followed longitudinally afterward. Authors' data handling: For nucleated cells, counts were estimated from reference gene primer amplification. Generated by immunoSEQ multiplex PCR, the TCRdb table keeps only in-frame clones and is missing some. V and J calls plus clone size are reproduced from that table; the DNA served to infer D and trimming. The data hold approximately 120,000 clones, with 92% observed a single time.

Sequencing was carried out using peripheral blood. The receptor was derived from a man between 45 and 60 years old with COVID-19, enrolled during active disease. The chain uses TRBV18 and TRBJ2-7, with a possible D match to TRBD2 (6 bases). DNA for the CDR3: TGTGCCAGCTCACCGATGTGGGAGGACTCCTACGAGCAGTACTTC. This translates into CASSPMWEDSYEQYF.